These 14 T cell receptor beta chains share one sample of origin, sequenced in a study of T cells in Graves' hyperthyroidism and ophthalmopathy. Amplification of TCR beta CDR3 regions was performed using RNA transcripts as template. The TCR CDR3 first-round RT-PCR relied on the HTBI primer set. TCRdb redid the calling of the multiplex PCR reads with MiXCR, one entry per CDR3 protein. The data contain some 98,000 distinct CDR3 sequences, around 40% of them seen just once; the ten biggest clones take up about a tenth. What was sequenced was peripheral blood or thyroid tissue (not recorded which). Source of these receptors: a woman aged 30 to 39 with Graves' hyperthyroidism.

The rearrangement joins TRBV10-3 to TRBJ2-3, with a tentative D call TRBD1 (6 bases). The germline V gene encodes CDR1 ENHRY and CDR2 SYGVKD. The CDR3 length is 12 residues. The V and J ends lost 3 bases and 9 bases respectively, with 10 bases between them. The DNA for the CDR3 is TGTGCCATCAGTGATAGGGGGTGGACGCAGTATTTT. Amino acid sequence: CAISDRGWTQYF.

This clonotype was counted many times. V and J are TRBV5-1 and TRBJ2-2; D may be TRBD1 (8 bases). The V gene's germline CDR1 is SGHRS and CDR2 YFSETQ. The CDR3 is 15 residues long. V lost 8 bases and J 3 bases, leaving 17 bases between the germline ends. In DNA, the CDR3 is TGCGCCAGTAGGGAGGGGACAGGCGACACCGGGGAGCTGTTTTTT. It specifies CASREGTGDTGELFF.

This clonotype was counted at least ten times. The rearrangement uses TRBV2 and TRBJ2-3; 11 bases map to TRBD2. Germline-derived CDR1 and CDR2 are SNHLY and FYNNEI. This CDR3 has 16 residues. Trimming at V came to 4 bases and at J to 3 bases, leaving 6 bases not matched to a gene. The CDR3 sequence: CASSGTSGRLTDTQYF. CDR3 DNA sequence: TGTGCCAGCAGTGGAACTAGCGGGAGACTGACAGATACGCAGTATTTT.

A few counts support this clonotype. The CDR3 is CSAPLRGHEAFF. In DNA, the CDR3 is TGCAGTGCGCCGCTCAGGGGGCACGAAGCTTTCTTT. The V gene is TRBV20-1, the J gene TRBJ1-1; 8 bases fit TRBD1. The germline V gene encodes CDR1 DFQATT and CDR2 SNEGSKA (reference sequence). The trim removed 6 bases at V and 8 bases at J, leaving 8 bases unmatched. The CDR3 consists of 12 residues.

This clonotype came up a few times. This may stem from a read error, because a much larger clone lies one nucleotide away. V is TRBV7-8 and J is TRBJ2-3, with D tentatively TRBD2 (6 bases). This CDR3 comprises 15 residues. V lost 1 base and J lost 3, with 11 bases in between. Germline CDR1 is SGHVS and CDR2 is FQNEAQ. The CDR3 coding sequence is TGTGCCAGCAGCTTAGGGCTAGCGCCGACAGATACGCAGTATTTT. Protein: CASSLGLAPTDTQYF.

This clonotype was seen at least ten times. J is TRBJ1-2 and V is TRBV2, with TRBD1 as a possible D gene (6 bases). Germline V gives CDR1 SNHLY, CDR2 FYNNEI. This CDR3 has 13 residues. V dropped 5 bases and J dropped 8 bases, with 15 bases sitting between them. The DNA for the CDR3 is TGTGCCAGCAGTATACAGGGAGGTGGAGGCTACACCTTC. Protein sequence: CASSIQGGGGYTF.

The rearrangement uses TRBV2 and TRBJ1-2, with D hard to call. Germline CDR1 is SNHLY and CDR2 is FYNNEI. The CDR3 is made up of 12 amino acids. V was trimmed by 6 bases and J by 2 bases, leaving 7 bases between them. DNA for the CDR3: TGTGCCAGCAGGGGCGACAACTATGGCTACACCTTC. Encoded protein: CASRGDNYGYTF.

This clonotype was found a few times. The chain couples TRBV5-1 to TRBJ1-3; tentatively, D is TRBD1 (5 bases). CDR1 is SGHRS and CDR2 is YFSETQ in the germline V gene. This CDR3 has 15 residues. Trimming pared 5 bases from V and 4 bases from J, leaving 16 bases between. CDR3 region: CASSTTGTSGNTIYF. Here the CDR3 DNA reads TGCGCCAGCAGTACTACTGGGACGTCCGGAAACACCATATATTTT.

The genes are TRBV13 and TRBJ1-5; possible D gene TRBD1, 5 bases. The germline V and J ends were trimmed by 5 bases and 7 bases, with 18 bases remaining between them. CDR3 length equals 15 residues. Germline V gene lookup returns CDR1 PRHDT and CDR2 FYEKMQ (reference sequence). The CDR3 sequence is CASSLGRGAGQPQHF. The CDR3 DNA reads TGTGCCAGCAGCCTGGGTAGGGGCGCTGGACAGCCCCAGCATTTT.

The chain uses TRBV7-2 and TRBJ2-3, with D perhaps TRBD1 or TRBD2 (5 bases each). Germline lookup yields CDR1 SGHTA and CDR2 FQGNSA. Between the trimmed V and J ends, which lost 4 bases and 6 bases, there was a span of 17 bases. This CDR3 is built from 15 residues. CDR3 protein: CASSSGSSGTDTQYF. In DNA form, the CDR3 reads TGTGCCAGCAGCTCAGGGTCATCGGGAACGGATACGCAGTATTTT.

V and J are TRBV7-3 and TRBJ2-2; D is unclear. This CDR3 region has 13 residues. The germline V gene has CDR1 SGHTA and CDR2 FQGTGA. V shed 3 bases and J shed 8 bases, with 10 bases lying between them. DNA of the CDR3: TGTGCCAGCAGCTTTACCGCCAAAGGGGAGCTGTTTTTT. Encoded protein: CASSFTAKGELFF.

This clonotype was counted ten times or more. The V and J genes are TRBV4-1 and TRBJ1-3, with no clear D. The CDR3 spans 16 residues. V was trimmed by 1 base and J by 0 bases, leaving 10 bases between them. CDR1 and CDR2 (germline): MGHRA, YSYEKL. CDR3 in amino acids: CASSQVGIHSGNTIYF. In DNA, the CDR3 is TGCGCCAGCAGCCAAGTAGGGATCCACTCTGGAAACACCATATATTTT.

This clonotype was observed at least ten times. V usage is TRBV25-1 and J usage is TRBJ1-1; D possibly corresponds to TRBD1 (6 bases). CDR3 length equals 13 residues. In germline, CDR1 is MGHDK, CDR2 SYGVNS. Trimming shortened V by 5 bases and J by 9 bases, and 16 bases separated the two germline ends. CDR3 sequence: CASSPATGVKAFF. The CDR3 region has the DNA TGTGCCAGCAGTCCGGCGACAGGAGTTAAAGCTTTCTTT.

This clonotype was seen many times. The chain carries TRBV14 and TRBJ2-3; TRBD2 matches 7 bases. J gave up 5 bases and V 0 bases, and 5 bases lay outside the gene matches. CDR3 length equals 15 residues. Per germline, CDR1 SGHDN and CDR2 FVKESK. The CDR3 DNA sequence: TGTGCCAGCAGCCAAGAATCGCGGGGGATAGATACGCAGTATTTT. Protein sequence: CASSQESRGIDTQYF.